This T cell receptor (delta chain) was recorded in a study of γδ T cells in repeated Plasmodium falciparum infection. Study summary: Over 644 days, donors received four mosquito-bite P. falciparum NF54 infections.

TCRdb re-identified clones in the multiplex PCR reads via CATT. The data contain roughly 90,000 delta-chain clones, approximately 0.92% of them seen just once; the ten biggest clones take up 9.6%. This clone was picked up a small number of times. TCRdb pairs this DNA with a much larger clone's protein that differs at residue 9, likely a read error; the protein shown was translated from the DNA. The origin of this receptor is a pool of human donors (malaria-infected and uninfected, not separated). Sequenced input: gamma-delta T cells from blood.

CDR3 protein: CALGESANNWGIPSSWDTRQMFF. The DNA of the CDR3 is TGTGCTCTTGGGGAATCGGCGAACAACTGGGGGATACCGAGCTCCTGGGACACCCGACAGATGTTTTTC. This chain links TRDV1 with TRDJ3; TRDD3 agrees at 12 bases. TCRdb records no J gene; here it was assigned by comparing the DNA to germline. The CDR3 contains 23 residues. Germline V gene lookup returns CDR1 TSWWSYY and CDR2 QGS. With 2 bases clipped from V and 0 bases from J, the junction kept 14 bases outside the gene matches.